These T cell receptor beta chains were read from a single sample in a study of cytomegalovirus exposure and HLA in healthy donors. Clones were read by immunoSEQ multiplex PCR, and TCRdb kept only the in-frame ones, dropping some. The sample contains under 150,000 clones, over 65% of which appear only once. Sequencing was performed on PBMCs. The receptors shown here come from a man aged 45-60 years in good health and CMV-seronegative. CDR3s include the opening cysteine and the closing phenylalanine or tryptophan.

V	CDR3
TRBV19	CASSMIWQGVSYNEQFF
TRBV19	CASLPTGGSNQPQHF
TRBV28	CASSFNRGSGYTF
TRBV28	CASRGTGDGLFYGYTF
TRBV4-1	CASSQDRGQVGGVGELFF
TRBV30	CAWSVGERTEAFF
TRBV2	CASRGQDSNTGELFF
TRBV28	CASSQPLAGLTYEQYF
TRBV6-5	CASSSLSGNTIYF
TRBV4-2	CASSQAIGSGETQYF
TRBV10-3	CAISEGLAGSTDTQYF
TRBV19	CASSPLAGAFNEQFF
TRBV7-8	CASSLDSYSNQPQHF
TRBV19	CASTTGSSGNTIYF
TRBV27	CASGMIDRGYNEQFF
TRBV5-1	CASSFVSRGRNYGYTF
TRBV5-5	CASSIGTGNEKLFF
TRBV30	CAWSWDRVNQPQHF
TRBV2	CASSGGYYEQFF
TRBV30	CAWEGQAQETQYF
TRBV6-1	CASSPGTGFPEQFF
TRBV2	CASSAGLAGGSYEQYF
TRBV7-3	CASSLDSGTYNEQFF
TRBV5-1	CASSLARTSGGSTDTQYF
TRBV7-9	CSSSPDYVTQYF
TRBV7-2	CASSAHIPYAGAYNEQFF
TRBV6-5	CASSLTGSGGYTF
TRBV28	CASRAGVSSGNTIYF
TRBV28	CASSLQAAGSYEQYF
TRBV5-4	CASSSQARSSYNEQFF
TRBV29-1	CSVEVAGRGPYEQYF